The entry that follows covers one T cell receptor (beta chain) sequence. CDR1 is SGHRS and CDR2 is YFSETQ in the germline V gene. V was pared by 4 bases and J by 5 bases, with 16 bases between. The length of the CDR3 is 14 residues. It was with unique molecular identifiers that the TCRbeta library was prepared. TCRdb processed the PCR reads anew with MiXCR; each CDR3 protein has one entry. This table has around 500,000 distinct CDR3 sequences, about 12% appearing once. The source of the sample is a study of T-cell reconstitution after alpha-beta-depleted transplantation in children. The clonotype originates from a human donor who donated a stem cell graft to a child with combined immunodeficiency. The source material was PBMCs from the stem cell graft donor, sampled from the stem cell graft. This sequence joins TRBV5-1 and TRBJ2-7, with D possibly matching TRBD1 (6 bases). This CDR3 reads CASSPVQGHHEQYF. The CDR3 bases are TGCGCCAGCAGCCCGGTACAGGGTCACCACGAGCAGTACTTC.